This TCR beta chain appears in the sequencing data of a study of neurological immune-mediated disorders (dated by TCRdb to the late 2010s). Concerning the study at large: Peripheral blood TCR-beta repertoires from HTLV-I-associated myelopathy (HAM/TSP) patients, multiple sclerosis patients and healthy controls were compared by UMI-based sequencing. The cohort was made up of 68 subjects, consisting of around 14 HAM/TSP patients, some 34 multiple sclerosis patients and 20 healthy controls. Longitudinal HAM/TSP donors and healthy donors each had 3 time-points at intervals of about 3-45 months. Alongside PBMC samples, the set of 106 TCR-beta libraries contained longitudinal samples, technical triplicates, and paired CD4+ and CD8+ T-cell subsets that had been sorted. General conclusions and limits of the study: No identical CDR3 amino acid sequences were found to be shared among expanded clones across subjects, suggesting that TCR-beta repertoires were private in all groups. TCR clonal expansion was highest in HAM/TSP patients and lowest in MS patients, with MS patients falling below even healthy controls.

To synthesize cDNA, template-switch 5'RACE was performed with a primer carrying a 10-nucleotide random unique molecular identifier so that each TCR transcript was tagged. Over 200 million TCR-beta sequences, covering 15-18 subjects, were produced in each sequencing run. The RNeasy kit was used for extraction of total RNA. TCR-beta VDJ regions were amplified with primers for the TCR constant region and the 5'RACE anchor, using the KAPA Real-time Library Amplification kit. Sample indexes and Illumina adaptors were added in a first PCR, after which library yield was increased in a second PCR. The roughly 650 bp TCR product was size-selected on a 2% E-gel SizeSelection system after Ampure bead purification. Before pooling, library quality was checked on a Bioanalyzer, concentration was measured with Qubit, and libraries were quantified with the Kapa Library Quantification kit. Libraries were sequenced paired-end 2 x 150 bp on an Illumina HiSeq 2500. To increase sequence diversity, about 25-31% phiX was spiked into each library pool. As for the authors' bioinformatics: Quality-filtered reads were processed with the UMI-based MiGEC pipeline, which removed over 75% of raw TCR sequences during error correction. IMGT germline references were used for alignment of VDJ genes, and clonotypes were defined by a unique CDR3 amino acid sequence together with V-J genes. VDJtools evaluated clonal expansion, Shannon diversity and CDR3 relatedness (CalcPairwiseDistances, ClusterSamples); CLCbio workbench built phylogenetic trees. Clones with at least 8 unique UMIs were defined as expanded, with this threshold being based on coefficient-of-variation modelling across technical triplicates. TCRdb cleaned the public reads at Q25 with fastp, built clones with MiXCR and kept in-frame beta chains. Merged by CDR3 protein, the rows form single entries marked with the most common genes and DNA. Here the V and J calls rest on TCRdb's processing, not on the authors' analysis. This sample is represented by around 71,000 distinct CDR3 sequences; approximately 13% of them were singletons. The leading ten clones occupy 4.6% of the sample.

This clonotype was seen more than once but under ten times. Its specific antigen is unknown. No base quality values were provided; no much bigger clone lies one nucleotide off. Reading the germline V gene (reference sequence) gives CDR1 DFQATT and CDR2 SNEGSKA. CDR3 length: 15 amino acids, cysteine to phenylalanine. The entry retains the CDR3 DNA only, 45 bases that are in frame from base 1. V trim: 1 base; J trim: 3 bases; unmatched bases: 3. In light of the paper, this sample's time point label describes: longitudinal time-point 1 (baseline). For the unsorted PBMC libraries, 2 million PBMCs were stored in RNAlater at -80 degrees C until RNA extraction and were used to generate the libraries. PBMCs were separated from peripheral blood using Ficoll-Hypaque density gradient centrifugation and then cryopreserved in liquid nitrogen.

The chain is encoded by TRBV20-1 joined to TRBJ2-5; TRBD2 aligns with 12 central bases. The source of this sequence is a female donor with HTLV-1-associated myelopathy (HAM/TSP). Sequenced material: PBMCs. The CDR3 is CSARARTSGEETQYF. The DNA sequence is as follows: TGCAGTGCTAGAGCGAGGACTAGCGGGGAAGAGACCCAGTACTTC.